This section outlines one T cell receptor (beta chain) sequence together with its context. Germline CDR1 reads LGHNA; CDR2 reads YNFKEQ. The CDR3 runs 16 residues. V was shortened by 4 bases and J by 5 bases, with 20 bases between the two germline ends. These data originate in a study of tumor-infiltrating lymphocytes in primary liver carcinoma. Priming with a constant-region primer yielded TCR beta cDNA from around 540 ng total RNA. Employing slightly modified ARM-PCR, three nested multiplex PCR rounds were run, and these gave rise to the TCR beta libraries. The first two PCR rounds used TRBV1-TRBV30 primers with a Cbeta primer, 10 cycles each. TCRdb reprocessed the multiplex PCR reads with MiXCR, giving one entry per CDR3 protein. Altogether approximately 92,000 distinct CDR3 sequences are present, approximately 68% being singletons, with the ten largest covering over 9.5%. Investigators took RNA and DNA out together from roughly 18-30 mg of unsorted bulk tissue.

The sample taken for sequencing was liver tumor tissue from sampling region 5. Documented subset: tumor region T5, tumor centre. The receptor was isolated from a woman aged 55 to 70 with primary liver carcinoma and hepatitis B virus infection. This sequence joins TRBV4-2 and TRBJ1-1, with D hard to call. The CDR3, as DNA: TGTGCCAGCAGCCGAGAAGGTGGCGTGATAGTAACTGAAGCTTTCTTT. This translates into CASSREGGVIVTEAFF.